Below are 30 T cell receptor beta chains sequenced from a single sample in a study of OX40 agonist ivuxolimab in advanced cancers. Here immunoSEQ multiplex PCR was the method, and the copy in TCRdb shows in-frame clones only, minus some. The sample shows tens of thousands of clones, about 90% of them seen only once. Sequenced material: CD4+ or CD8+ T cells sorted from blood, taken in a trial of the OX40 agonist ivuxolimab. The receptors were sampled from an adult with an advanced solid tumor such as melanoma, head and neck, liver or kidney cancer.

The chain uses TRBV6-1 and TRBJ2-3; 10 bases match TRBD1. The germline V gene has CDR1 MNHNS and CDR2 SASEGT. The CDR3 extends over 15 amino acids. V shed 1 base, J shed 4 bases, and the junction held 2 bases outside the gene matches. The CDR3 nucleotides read TGTGCCAGCAGTGAAGGACAGGGGGCGGCAGATACGCAGTATTTT. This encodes CASSEGQGAADTQYF.

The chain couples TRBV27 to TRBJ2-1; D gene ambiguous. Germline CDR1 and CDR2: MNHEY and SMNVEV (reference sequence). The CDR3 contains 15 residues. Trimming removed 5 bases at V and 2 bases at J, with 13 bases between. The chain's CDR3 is CASSIHLAAYNEQFF. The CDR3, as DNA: TGTGCCAGCAGTATCCACTTGGCGGCCTACAATGAGCAGTTCTTC.

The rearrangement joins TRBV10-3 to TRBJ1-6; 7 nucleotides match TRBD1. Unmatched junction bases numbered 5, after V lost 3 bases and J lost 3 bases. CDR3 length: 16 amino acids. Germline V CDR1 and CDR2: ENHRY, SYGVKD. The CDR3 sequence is CAISDSGTDYNSPLHF. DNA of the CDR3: TGTGCCATCAGTGACTCCGGGACAGACTATAATTCACCCCTCCACTTT.

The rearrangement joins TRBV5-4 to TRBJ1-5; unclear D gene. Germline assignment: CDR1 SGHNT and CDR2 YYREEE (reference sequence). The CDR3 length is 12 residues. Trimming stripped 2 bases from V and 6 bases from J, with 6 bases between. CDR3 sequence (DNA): TGTGCCAGCAGCTTTGGTAGTCAGCCCCAGCATTTT. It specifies CASSFGSQPQHF.

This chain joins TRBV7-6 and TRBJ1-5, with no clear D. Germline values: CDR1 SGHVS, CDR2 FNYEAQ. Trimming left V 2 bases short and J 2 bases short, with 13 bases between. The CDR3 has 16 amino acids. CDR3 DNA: TGTGCCAGCAGCTTAAATGCCGGGGAGGGCAATCAGCCCCAGCATTTT. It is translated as CASSLNAGEGNQPQHF.

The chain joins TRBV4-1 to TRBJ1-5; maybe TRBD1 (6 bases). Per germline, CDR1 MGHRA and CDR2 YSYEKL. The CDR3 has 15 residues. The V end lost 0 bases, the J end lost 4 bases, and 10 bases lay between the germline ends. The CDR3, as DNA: TGCGCCAGCAGCCAAGATGGTCAGGGGAATCAGCCCCAGCATTTT. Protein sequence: CASSQDGQGNQPQHF.

CDR3 nucleotides: TGCGCCAGCCTCTCGACTAGCGGGGTTTCGTACGAGCAGTACTTC. It codes for CASLSTSGVSYEQYF. J is TRBJ2-7 and V is TRBV10-2; 11 bases map to TRBD2. The CDR3 sequence is 15 residues long. Germline CDR1 and CDR2: WSHSY and SAAADI. Trimming cost V 8 bases and J 4 bases; bases outside gene matches: 10.

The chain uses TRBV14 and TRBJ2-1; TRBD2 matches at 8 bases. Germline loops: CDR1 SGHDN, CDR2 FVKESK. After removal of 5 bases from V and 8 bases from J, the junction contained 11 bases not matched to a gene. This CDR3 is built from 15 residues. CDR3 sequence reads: CASSLMASGFHEQFF. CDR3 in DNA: TGTGCCAGCAGCTTAATGGCTAGCGGGTTCCATGAGCAGTTCTTC.

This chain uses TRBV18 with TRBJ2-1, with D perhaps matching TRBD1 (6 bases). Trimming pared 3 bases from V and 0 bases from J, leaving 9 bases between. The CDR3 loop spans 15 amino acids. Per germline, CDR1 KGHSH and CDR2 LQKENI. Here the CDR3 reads CASSPLDSSYNEQFF. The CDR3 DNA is TGTGCCAGCTCACCCTTGGACAGCTCCTACAATGAGCAGTTCTTC.

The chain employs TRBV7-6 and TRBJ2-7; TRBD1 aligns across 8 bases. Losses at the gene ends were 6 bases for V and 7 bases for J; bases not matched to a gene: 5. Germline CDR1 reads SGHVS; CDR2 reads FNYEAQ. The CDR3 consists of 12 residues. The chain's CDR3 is CASSQTGGEQYF. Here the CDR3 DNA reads TGTGCCAGCAGTCAAACAGGGGGAGAGCAGTACTTC.

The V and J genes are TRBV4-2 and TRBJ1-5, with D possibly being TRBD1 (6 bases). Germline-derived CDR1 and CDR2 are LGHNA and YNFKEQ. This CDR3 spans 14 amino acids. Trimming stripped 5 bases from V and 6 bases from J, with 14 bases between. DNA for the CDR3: TGTGCCAGCAGCTCTTGGGGGGGCTCTCAGCCCCAGCATTTT. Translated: CASSSWGGSQPQHF.

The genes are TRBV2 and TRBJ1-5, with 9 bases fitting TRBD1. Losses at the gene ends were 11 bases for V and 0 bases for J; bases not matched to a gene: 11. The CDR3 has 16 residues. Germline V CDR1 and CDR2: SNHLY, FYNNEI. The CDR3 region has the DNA TGTGCCGTAACGGGACAGGGAGTACTTAGCAATCAGCCCCAGCATTTT. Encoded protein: CAVTGQGVLSNQPQHF.

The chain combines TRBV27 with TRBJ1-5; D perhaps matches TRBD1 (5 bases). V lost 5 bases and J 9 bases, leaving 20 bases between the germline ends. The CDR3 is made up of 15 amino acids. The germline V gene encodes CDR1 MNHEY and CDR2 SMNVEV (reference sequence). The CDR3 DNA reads TGTGCCAGCAGTCCGCTCACCGGGGCCGCAGGGCCCCAGCATTTT. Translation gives CASSPLTGAAGPQHF.

The CDR3 loop reads CASTLGQGAPYNSPLHF. As DNA, the CDR3 is TGTGCCAGCACCCTGGGACAGGGGGCGCCCTATAATTCACCCCTCCACTTT. The rearrangement links TRBV5-8 to TRBJ1-6; 12 bases map to TRBD1. J gave up 2 bases and V 6 bases, and 6 bases lay outside the gene matches. Germline V gene lookup returns CDR1 SGHTS and CDR2 YDEGEE. CDR3 length: 17 amino acids.

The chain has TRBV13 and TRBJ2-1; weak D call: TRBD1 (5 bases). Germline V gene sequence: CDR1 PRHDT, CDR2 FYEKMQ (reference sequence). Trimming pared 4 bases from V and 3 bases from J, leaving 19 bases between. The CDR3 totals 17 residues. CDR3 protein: CASSSRDKQFHYNEQFF. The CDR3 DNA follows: TGTGCCAGCAGCTCCAGGGATAAGCAATTCCACTACAATGAGCAGTTCTTC.

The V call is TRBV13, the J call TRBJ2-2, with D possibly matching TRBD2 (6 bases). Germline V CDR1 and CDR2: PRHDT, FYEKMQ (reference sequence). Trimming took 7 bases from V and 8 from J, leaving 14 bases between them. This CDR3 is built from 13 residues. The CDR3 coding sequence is TGTGCCAGCACCCCTCCGGGGACTGGGGAGCTGTTTTTT. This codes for CASTPPGTGELFF. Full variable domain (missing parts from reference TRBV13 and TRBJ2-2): AAGVIQSPRHLIKEKRETATLKCYPIPRHDTVYWYQQGPGQDPQFLISFYEKMQSDKGSIPDRFSAQQFSDYHSELNMSSLELGDSALYFCASTPPGTGELFFGEGSRLTVL.

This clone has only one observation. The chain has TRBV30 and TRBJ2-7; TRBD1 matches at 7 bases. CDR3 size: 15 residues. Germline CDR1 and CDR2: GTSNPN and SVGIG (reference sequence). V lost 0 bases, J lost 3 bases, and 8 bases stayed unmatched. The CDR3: CAWSVLLQGIYEQYF. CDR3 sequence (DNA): TGTGCCTGGAGTGTACTCTTACAGGGGATCTACGAGCAGTACTTC.

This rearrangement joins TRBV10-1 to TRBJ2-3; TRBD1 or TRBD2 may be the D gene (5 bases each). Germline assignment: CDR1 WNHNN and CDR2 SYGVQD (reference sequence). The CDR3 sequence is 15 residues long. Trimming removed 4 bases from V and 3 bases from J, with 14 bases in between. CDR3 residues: CASSATSEGTDTQYF. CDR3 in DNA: TGCGCCAGCAGTGCGACAAGTGAGGGGACAGATACGCAGTATTTT.

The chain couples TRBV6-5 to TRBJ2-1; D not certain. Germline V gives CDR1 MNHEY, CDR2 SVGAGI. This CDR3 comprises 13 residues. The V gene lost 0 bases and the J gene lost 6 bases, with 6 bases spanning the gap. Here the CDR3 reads CASSYSAVNEQFF. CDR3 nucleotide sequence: TGTGCCAGCAGTTACTCGGCAGTCAATGAGCAGTTCTTC.

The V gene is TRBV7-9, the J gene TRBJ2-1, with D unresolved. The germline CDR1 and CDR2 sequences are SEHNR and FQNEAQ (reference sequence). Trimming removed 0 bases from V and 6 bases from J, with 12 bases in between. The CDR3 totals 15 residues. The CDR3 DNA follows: TGTGCCAGCAGCTTAGCCTCGGGCGATGCCAATGAGCAGTTCTTC. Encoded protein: CASSLASGDANEQFF. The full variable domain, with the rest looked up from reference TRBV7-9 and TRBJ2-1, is DTGVSQNPRHKITKRGQNVTFRCDPISEHNRLYWYRQTLGQGPEFLTYFQNEAQLEKSRLLSDRFSAERPKGSFSTLEIQRTEQGDSAMYLCASSLASGDANEQFFGPGTRLTVL.

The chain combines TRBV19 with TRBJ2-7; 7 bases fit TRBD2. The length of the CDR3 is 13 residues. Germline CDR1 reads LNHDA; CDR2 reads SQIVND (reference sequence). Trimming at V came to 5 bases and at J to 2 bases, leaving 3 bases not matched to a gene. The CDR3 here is CASSAGDAYEQYF. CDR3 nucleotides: TGTGCCAGTAGTGCGGGGGATGCCTACGAGCAGTACTTC. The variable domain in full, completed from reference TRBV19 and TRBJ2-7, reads DGGITQSPKYLFRKEGQNVTLSCEQNLNHDAMYWYRQDPGQGLRLIYYSQIVNDFQKGDIAEGYSVSREKKESFPLTVTSAQKNPTAFYLCASSAGDAYEQYFGPGTRLTVT.

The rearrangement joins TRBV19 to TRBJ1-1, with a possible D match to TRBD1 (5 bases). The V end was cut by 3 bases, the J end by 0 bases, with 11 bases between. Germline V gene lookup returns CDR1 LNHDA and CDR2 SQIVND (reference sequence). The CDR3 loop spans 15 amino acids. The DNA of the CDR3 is TGTGCCAGTAGTATCTGGGACGGCTTGAACACTGAAGCTTTCTTT. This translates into CASSIWDGLNTEAFF.

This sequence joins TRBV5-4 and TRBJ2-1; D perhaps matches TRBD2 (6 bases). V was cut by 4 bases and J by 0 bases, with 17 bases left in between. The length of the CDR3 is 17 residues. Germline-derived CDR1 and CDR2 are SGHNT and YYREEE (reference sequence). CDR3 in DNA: TGTGCCAGCAGCCCCAGTAGTAGCGGTACCTCCTACAATGAGCAGTTCTTC. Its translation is CASSPSSSGTSYNEQFF.

The DNA for the CDR3 is TGTGCCAGCAGCTTAGCCCTGGAATCCTACGAGCAGTACTTC. Translated: CASSLALESYEQYF. V and J are TRBV7-6 and TRBJ2-7; no clear D. From germline, CDR1 is SGHVS and CDR2 FNYEAQ. This CDR3 has 14 residues. The V and J ends lost 0 bases and 1 base respectively, with 7 bases between them.

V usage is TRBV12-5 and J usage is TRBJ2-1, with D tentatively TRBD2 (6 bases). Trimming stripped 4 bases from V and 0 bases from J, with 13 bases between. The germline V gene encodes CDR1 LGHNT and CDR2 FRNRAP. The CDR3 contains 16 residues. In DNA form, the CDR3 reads TGTGCTAGTGGTTGGCAACCGGGGGACTCCTACAATGAGCAGTTCTTC. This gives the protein CASGWQPGDSYNEQFF.

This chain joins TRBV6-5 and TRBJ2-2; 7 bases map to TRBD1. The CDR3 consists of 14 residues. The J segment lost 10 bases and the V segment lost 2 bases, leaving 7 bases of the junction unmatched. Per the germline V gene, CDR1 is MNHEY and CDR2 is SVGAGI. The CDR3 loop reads CASSYLPQGVELFF. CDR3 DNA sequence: TGTGCCAGCAGTTACCTGCCCCAGGGGGTGGAGCTGTTTTTT.

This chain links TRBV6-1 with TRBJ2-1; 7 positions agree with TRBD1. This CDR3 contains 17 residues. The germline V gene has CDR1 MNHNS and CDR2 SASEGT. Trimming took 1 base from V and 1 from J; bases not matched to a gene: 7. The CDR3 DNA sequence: TGTGCCAGCAGTGAAGGGGGCAGGGGGAATTCCTACAATGAGCAGTTCTTC. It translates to CASSEGGRGNSYNEQFF.

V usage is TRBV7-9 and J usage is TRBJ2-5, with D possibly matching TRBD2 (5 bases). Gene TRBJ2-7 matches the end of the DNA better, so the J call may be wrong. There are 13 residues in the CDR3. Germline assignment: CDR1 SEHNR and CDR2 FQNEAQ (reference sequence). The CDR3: CASSSPGKYEQYF. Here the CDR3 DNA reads TGTGCCAGCAGCTCCCCGGGGAAATACGAGCAGTACTTC.

The CDR3 coding sequence is TGTGCCAGCAGCGTAGCCCCGGATTCCTACGAGCAGTACTTC. Its protein is CASSVAPDSYEQYF. The rearrangement links TRBV9 to TRBJ2-7; D unclear. The V and J ends lost 0 bases and 1 base respectively, with 8 bases between them. The germline gives CDR1 SGDLS, CDR2 YYNGEE. The CDR3 extends over 14 amino acids.

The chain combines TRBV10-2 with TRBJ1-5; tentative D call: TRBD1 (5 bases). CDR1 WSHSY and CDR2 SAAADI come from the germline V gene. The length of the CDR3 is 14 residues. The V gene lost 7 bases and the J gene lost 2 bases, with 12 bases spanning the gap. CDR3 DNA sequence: TGCGCCAGCATGGAGGGGATGGGCAATCAGCCCCAGCATTTT. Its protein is CASMEGMGNQPQHF.